One sample yielded the 18 T cell receptor beta chains listed below, sequenced in a study of blood T cell repertoires in COVID-19. Generated by immunoSEQ multiplex PCR, the TCRdb table keeps only in-frame clones and is missing some. The sample shows roughly 250,000 clones, more than 75% of them seen only once. The material sequenced was peripheral blood. All receptors derive from a woman aged 40 to 50 who had recovered from COVID-19.

The chain uses TRBV6-2 or TRBV6-3 and TRBJ2-2; 7 positions match TRBD1. This CDR3 is built from 15 residues. CDR1 is MNHEY, CDR2 SVGEGT, per germline. Losses at the gene ends were 6 bases for V and 1 base for J; bases not matched to a gene: 5. The CDR3 bases are TGTGCCAGCAGCCAATACAGGGGGAACACCGGGGAGCTGTTTTTT. Translated, it gives CASSQYRGNTGELFF.

The V and J genes are TRBV27 and TRBJ1-1, with D perhaps TRBD1 (6 bases). The CDR3 is 14 residues long. V was shortened by 7 bases and J by 4 bases, with 16 bases between the two germline ends. Germline assignment: CDR1 MNHEY and CDR2 SMNVEV (reference sequence). The chain's CDR3 is CASTKRGGLTEAFF. The CDR3 DNA sequence: TGTGCCAGCACCAAGAGGGGGGGGCTCACTGAAGCTTTCTTT.

The chain recombines TRBV7-2 with TRBJ1-4; maybe TRBD1 (6 bases). Germline-derived CDR1 and CDR2 are SGHTA and FQGNSA. With 6 bases removed from V and 8 bases from J, the gap between germline ends came to 13 bases. CDR3 length: 13 amino acids. The CDR3 DNA follows: TGTGCCAGCAGACGAGAGGGGGGGGAAAAACTGTTTTTT. The encoded protein is CASRREGGEKLFF.

The chain carries TRBV5-8 and TRBJ2-5; 8 nucleotides align to TRBD2. Trimming removed 4 bases from V and 9 bases from J; junction bases left unmatched: 14. This CDR3 region has 15 residues. CDR1 SGHTS and CDR2 YDEGEE come from the germline V gene. The CDR3 spells CASSQTGLVGSAQYF. DNA for the CDR3: TGTGCCAGCAGCCAGACGGGACTAGTGGGTTCGGCCCAGTACTTC. Variable domain in full (rest from reference TRBV5-8 and TRBJ2-5): EAGVTQSPTHLIKTRGQQATLRCSPISGHTSVYWYQQALGLGLQFLLWYDEGEERNRGNFPPRFSGRQFPNYSSELNVNALELEDSALYLCASSQTGLVGSAQYFGPGTRLLVL.

In this sample, this clone turned up once. V and J are TRBV2 and TRBJ1-2, with D possibly TRBD1 on 5 matching bases. CDR1 is SNHLY, CDR2 FYNNEI, per germline. Deletions cut 4 bases from V and 0 bases from J, with 9 bases between. CDR3 size: 14 residues. The CDR3 coding sequence is TGTGCCAGCAGTGCGGACAAAGCTAACTATGGCTACACCTTC. Protein: CASSADKANYGYTF.

This sequence joins TRBV3-1 (or the pseudogene TRBV3-2) and TRBJ1-5; TRBD1 matches at 7 bases. J gave up 0 bases and V 1 base, and 3 bases lay outside the gene matches. This CDR3 comprises 16 residues. CDR1 is LGHDT and CDR2 is YNNKEL in the germline V gene (reference sequence). The CDR3 sequence: CASSQAGTDSNQPQHF. The CDR3, as DNA: TGTGCCAGCAGCCAAGCTGGGACAGATAGCAATCAGCCCCAGCATTTT.

This sequence joins TRBV5-1 and TRBJ2-1; 11 nucleotides align to TRBD2. This CDR3 is built from 16 residues. The ends lost 3 bases at V and 6 bases at J; junction bases unmatched: 8. The germline V gene encodes CDR1 SGHRS and CDR2 YFSETQ. CDR3 sequence reads: CASSSGSGRAGNEQFF. In nucleotides, the CDR3 is TGCGCCAGCAGCTCTGGTAGCGGGAGGGCCGGCAATGAGCAGTTCTTC. The whole variable domain, remainder taken from reference TRBV5-1 and TRBJ2-1, is KAGVTQTPRYLIKTRGQQVTLSCSPISGHRSVSWYQQTPGQGLQFLFEYFSETQRNKGNFPGRFSGRQFSNSRSEMNVSTLELGDSALYLCASSSGSGRAGNEQFFGPGTRLTVL.

The CDR3 spells CASIGWEGPREQYF. CDR3 DNA sequence: TGTGCCAGCATCGGATGGGAGGGCCCGAGGGAGCAGTACTTC. The chain is built from TRBV6-5 and TRBJ2-7, with TRBD2 identical over 7 bases. The J segment lost 7 bases and the V segment lost 7 bases, leaving 13 bases of the junction unmatched. Per germline, CDR1 MNHEY and CDR2 SVGAGI. The CDR3 totals 14 residues.

The V gene is TRBV11-2, the J gene TRBJ2-4; 10 bases align to TRBD2. CDR1 and CDR2 from the germline V gene are SGHAT and FQNNGV. This CDR3 has 16 residues. V was pared by 5 bases and J by 3 bases, with 7 bases of the junction left unmatched. This CDR3 is CASSPGLAKIKNIQYF. The CDR3 region has the DNA TGTGCCAGCAGCCCGGGACTAGCGAAAATCAAAAACATTCAGTACTTC.

This chain links TRBV11-2 with TRBJ2-3, with D maybe TRBD2 (6 bases). The CDR3 covers 15 residues. Trimming took 1 base from V and 1 from J, leaving 9 bases between them. The germline V gene has CDR1 SGHAT and CDR2 FQNNGV. This CDR3 is CASSLAGVGTDTQYF. Here the CDR3 DNA reads TGTGCCAGCAGCTTAGCGGGAGTGGGCACAGATACGCAGTATTTT.

This rearrangement joins TRBV10-3 to TRBJ1-2, with D possibly matching TRBD1 (6 bases). The length of the CDR3 is 14 residues. CDR1 ENHRY and CDR2 SYGVKD come from the germline V gene. The V end was cut by 8 bases, the J end by 4 bases, with 17 bases between. The CDR3: CAIGPTGGVYGYTF. DNA for the CDR3: TGTGCCATCGGACCCACGGGGGGCGTCTATGGCTACACCTTC.

The rearrangement links TRBV27 to TRBJ1-5; unclear D gene. The CDR3 has 14 residues. Germline loops: CDR1 MNHEY, CDR2 SMNVEV (reference sequence). Between the trimmed V and J ends, which lost 7 bases and 2 bases, there was a span of 12 bases. In DNA, the CDR3 is TGTGCCAGCAACCAGGCAATAGGCAATCAGCCCCAGCATTTT. Residues: CASNQAIGNQPQHF.

This chain uses TRBV10-1 with TRBJ2-7, with D perhaps matching TRBD1 (5 bases). Germline CDR1 reads WNHNN; CDR2 reads SYGVQD (reference sequence). Between the trimmed V and J ends, which lost 7 bases and 3 bases, there was a span of 10 bases. CDR3 length: 12 residues. The CDR3 region has the DNA TGCGCCAGCAAGGGGCATAGCTACGAGCAGTACTTC. Translation: CASKGHSYEQYF.

The chain couples TRBV27 to TRBJ1-2; D is unclear. Germline assignment: CDR1 MNHEY and CDR2 SMNVEV (reference sequence). Trimming left V 4 bases short and J 2 bases short, with 17 bases between. There are 16 residues in the CDR3. CDR3 protein: CASSSILERANYGYTF. In DNA form, the CDR3 reads TGTGCCAGCAGTTCCATATTGGAGAGGGCCAACTATGGCTACACCTTC.

The chain joins TRBV23-1 to TRBJ1-1; D ambiguous. TRBV23-1 is recorded as an ORF, its role being uncertain. This CDR3 is built from 17 residues. The V end lost 0 bases, the J end lost 4 bases, and 18 bases lay between the germline ends. CDR3 coding DNA: TGCGCCAGCAGTCAATCGAGGAGAGGTCAACCGGGCACTGAAGCTTTCTTT. This encodes CASSQSRRGQPGTEAFF.

This clone was seen a few times. The chain employs TRBV30 and TRBJ2-1, with TRBD1 as a possible D gene (6 bases). Between the trimmed V and J ends, which lost 4 bases and 1 base, there was a span of 17 bases. The length of the CDR3 is 16 residues. The germline CDR1 and CDR2 sequences are GTSNPN and SVGIG (reference sequence). CDR3 in amino acids: CAWTPAGALSYNEQFF. DNA of the CDR3: TGTGCCTGGACTCCTGCAGGGGCTCTGTCCTACAATGAGCAGTTCTTC.

V gene TRBV3-1 (or the pseudogene TRBV3-2) combines with J gene TRBJ2-1; TRBD2 matches at 8 bases. This CDR3 region has 16 residues. CDR1 is LGHDT, CDR2 YNNKEL, per germline (reference sequence). The trim removed 0 bases at V and 6 bases at J, leaving 7 bases unmatched. DNA for the CDR3: TGTGCCAGCAGCCAAGAACTCGCGGGAGGACCCAATGAGCAGTTCTTC. It codes for CASSQELAGGPNEQFF.

This rearrangement joins TRBV13 to TRBJ2-6, with 9 nucleotides matching TRBD1. CDR1 and CDR2 from the germline V gene are PRHDT and FYEKMQ (reference sequence). After removal of 5 bases from V and 1 base from J, the junction contained 9 bases not matched to a gene. This CDR3 is 18 amino acids long. The CDR3 sequence is CASSPPGTGFSGANVLTF. DNA for the CDR3: TGTGCCAGCAGCCCGCCTGGGACAGGGTTTTCTGGGGCCAACGTCCTGACTTTC.